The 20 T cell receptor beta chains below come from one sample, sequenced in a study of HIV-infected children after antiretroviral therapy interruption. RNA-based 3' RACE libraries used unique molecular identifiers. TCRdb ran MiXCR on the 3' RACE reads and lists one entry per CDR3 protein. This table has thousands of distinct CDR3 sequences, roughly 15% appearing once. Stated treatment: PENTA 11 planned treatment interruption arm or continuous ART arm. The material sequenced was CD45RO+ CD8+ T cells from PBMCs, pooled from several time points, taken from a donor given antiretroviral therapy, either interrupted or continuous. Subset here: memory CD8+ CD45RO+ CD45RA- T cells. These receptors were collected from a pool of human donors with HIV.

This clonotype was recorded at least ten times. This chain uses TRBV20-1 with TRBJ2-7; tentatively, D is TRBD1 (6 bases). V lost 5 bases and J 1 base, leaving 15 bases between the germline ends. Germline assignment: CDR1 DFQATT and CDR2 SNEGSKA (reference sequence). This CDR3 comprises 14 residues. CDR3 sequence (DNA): TGCAGTGCTTCCCGACAGGACGATTCCTACGAGCAGTACTTC. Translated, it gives CSASRQDDSYEQYF.

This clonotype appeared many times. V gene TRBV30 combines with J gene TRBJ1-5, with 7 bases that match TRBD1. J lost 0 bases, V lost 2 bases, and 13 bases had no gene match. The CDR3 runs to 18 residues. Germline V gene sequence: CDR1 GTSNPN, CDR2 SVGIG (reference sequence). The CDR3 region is CAWSRGVSDRVSNQPQHF. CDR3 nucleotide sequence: TGTGCCTGGAGTCGAGGAGTCTCCGACAGGGTTAGCAATCAGCCCCAGCATTTT.

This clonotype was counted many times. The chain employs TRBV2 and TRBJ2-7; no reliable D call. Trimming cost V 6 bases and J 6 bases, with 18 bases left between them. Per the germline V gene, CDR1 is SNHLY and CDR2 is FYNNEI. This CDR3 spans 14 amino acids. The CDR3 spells CASRNPLTAAEQYF. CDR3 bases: TGTGCCAGCAGAAATCCGCTGACTGCAGCCGAGCAGTACTTC.

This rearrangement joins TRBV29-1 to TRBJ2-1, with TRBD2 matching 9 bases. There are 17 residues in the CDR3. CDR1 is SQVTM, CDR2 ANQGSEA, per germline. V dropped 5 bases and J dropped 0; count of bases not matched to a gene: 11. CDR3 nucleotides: TGCAGCGTTAGGAAGGGAGCTAGCGGGACCTCCTACAATGAGCAGTTCTTC. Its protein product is CSVRKGASGTSYNEQFF.

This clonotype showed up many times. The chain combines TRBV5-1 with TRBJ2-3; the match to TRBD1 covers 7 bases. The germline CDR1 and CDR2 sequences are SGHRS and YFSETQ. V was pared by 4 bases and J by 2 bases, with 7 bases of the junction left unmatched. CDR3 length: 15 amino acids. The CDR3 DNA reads TGCGCCAGCAGCCCTGGGGACAGCCTCACAGATACGCAGTATTTT. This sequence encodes CASSPGDSLTDTQYF.

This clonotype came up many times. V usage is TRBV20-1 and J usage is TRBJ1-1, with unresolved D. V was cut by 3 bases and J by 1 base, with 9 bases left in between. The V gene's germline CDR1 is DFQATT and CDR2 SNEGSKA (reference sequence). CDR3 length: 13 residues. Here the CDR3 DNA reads TGCAGTGCTAGTTCCCCCACGAACACTGAAGCTTTCTTT. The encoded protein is CSASSPTNTEAFF.

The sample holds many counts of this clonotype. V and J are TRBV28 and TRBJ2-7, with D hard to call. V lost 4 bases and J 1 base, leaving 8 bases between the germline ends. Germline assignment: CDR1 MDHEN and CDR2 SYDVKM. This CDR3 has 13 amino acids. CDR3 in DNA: TGTGCCAGCAGTTCCACCCCGTCCTACGAGCAGTACTTC. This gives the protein CASSSTPSYEQYF.

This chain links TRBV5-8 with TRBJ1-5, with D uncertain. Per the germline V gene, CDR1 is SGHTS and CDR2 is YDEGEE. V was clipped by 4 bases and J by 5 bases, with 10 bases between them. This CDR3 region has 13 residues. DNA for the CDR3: TGTGCCAGCAGCGTGAGCGGTTATCAGCCCCAGCATTTT. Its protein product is CASSVSGYQPQHF.

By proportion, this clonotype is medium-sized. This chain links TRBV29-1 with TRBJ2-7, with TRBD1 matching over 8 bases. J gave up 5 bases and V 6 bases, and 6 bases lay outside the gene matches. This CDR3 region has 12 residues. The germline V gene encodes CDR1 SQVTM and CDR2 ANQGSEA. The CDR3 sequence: CSVRQGIHEQYF. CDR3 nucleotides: TGCAGCGTGAGACAGGGGATCCACGAGCAGTACTTC.

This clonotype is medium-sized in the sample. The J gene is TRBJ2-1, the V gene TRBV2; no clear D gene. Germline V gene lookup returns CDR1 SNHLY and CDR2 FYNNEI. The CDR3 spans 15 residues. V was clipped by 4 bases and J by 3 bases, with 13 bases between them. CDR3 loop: CASSVGMPYYNEQFF. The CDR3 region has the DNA TGTGCCAGCAGTGTAGGGATGCCCTACTACAATGAGCAGTTCTTC.

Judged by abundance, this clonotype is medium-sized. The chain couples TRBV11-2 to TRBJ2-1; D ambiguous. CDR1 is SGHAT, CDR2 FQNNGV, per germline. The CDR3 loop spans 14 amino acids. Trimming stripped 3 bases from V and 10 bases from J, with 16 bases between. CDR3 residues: CASSFSPPGREQFF. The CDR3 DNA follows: TGTGCCAGCAGCTTTTCCCCCCCCGGCCGAGAGCAGTTCTTC.

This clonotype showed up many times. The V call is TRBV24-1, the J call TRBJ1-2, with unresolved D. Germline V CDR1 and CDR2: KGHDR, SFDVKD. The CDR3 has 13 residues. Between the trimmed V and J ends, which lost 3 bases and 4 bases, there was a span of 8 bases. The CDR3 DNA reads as TGTGCCACCAGTGATGACGGTCTCTATGGCTACACCTTC. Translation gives CATSDDGLYGYTF.

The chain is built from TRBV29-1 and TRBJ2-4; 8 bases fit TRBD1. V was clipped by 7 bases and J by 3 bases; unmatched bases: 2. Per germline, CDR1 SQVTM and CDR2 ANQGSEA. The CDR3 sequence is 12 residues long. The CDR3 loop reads CSATGGKNIQYF. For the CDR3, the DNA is TGCAGCGCTACAGGGGGCAAAAACATTCAGTACTTC. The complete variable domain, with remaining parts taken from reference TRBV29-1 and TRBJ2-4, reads SAVISQKPSRDICQRGTSLTIQCQVDSQVTMMFWYRQQPGQSLTLIATANQGSEATYESGFVIDKFPISRPNLTFSTLTVSNMSPEDSSIYLCSATGGKNIQYFGAGTRLSVL.

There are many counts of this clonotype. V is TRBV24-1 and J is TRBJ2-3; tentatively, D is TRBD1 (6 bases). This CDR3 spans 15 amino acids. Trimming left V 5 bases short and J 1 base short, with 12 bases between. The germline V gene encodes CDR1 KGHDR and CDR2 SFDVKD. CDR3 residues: CATSGRGGGTDTQYF. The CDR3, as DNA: TGTGCCACCAGTGGTCGAGGGGGTGGCACAGATACGCAGTATTTT.

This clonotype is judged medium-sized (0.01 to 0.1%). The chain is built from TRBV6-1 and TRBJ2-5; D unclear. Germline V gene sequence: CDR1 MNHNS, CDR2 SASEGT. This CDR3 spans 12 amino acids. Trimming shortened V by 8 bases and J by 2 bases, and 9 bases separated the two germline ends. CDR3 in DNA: TGTGCCAGCTGGGGAAATCAAGAGACCCAGTACTTC. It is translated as CASWGNQETQYF.

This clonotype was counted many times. The DNA of the CDR3 is TGTGCCAGCTCACCACCCCTAGCGGGGGCCACAGATACGCAGTATTTT. This translates into CASSPPLAGATDTQYF. V gene TRBV18 combines with J gene TRBJ2-3, with 10 positions matching TRBD2. Losses at the gene ends were 0 bases for V and 2 bases for J; bases not matched to a gene: 2. The CDR3 is 16 residues long. Per germline, CDR1 KGHSH and CDR2 LQKENI.

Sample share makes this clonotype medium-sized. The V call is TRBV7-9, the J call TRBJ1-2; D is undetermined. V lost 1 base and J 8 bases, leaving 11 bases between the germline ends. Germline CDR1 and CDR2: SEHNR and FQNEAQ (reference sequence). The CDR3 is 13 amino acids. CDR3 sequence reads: CASSLGGVRGYTF. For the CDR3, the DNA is TGTGCCAGCAGCTTAGGCGGAGTGAGGGGCTACACCTTC.

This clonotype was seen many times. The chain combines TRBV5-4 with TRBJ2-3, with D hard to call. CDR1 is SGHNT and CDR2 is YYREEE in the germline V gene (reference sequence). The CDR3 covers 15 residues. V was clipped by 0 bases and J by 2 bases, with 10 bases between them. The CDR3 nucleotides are TGTGCCAGCAGCTTGGTCGGCAGATACACAGATACGCAGTATTTT. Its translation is CASSLVGRYTDTQYF.

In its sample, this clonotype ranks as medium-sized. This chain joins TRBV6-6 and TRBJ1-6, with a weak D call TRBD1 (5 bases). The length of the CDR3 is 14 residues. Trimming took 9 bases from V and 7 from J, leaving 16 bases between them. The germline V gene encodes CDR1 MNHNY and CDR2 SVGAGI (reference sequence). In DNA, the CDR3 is TGTGCCAGTCACCGGGACCGAGGAAATTCACCCCTCCACTTT. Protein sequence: CASHRDRGNSPLHF.

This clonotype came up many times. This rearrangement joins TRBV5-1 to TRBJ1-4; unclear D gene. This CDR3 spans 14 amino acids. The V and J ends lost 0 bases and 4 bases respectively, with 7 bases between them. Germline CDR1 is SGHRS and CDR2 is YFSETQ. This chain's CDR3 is CASSLGGNNEKLFF. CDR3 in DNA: TGCGCCAGCAGCTTGGGCGGTAATAATGAAAAACTGTTTTTT.